The clone carrying this TCR beta chain appeared a few times. The antigen is unknown. Germline is not matched at one junction end, which may reflect a read error. The data are from a study of cytotoxic CD8 clonotypes in ibrutinib-treated CLL. Study-wide results and limits: Circulating CD8+ T-cell counts were tracked by baseline clonality, which exceeded that of age-matched healthy donors.

The method was immunoSEQ multiplex PCR; TCRdb's version includes in-frame clones alone and lacks a portion of them. This table holds 200,000 to 250,000 clones, roughly 73% found once. TCR beta libraries used 1.5 to 2 micrograms of DNA from cryopreserved PBMCs. Germline V gives CDR1 MNHEY, CDR2 SVGAGI. The CDR3 runs 10 residues. The J gene is TRBJ1-2, the V gene TRBV6-5; 7 nucleotides line up with TRBD1. This TCR was sampled from a human donor with chronic lymphocytic leukemia. Sequencing was performed on PBMCs, taken after 12 months of ibrutinib treatment. CDR3 in amino acids: CASSSDRKVF. The CDR3 DNA follows: TGTGCCAGCAGTTCGGACAGGAAGGTTTTT.